This T cell receptor (beta chain) was recovered during a study of blood T cell repertoires in COVID-19. Clones were sequenced by immunoSEQ multiplex PCR, and TCRdb holds only the in-frame ones, with some missing. The profile shows more than 200,000 clones, roughly 80% of them singletons. The TCR originated in a man older than 75 with acute or convalescent COVID-19. The sample taken for sequencing was peripheral blood.

The CDR3 DNA reads TGTGCCAGCAGCCGAGGAATACCGGGACAGGGGCATTCACCCCTCCACTTT. Translated, it gives CASSRGIPGQGHSPLHF. The chain employs TRBV3-1 (or the pseudogene TRBV3-2) and TRBJ1-6; TRBD1 matches 10 bases. The V segment lost 4 bases and the J segment 8 bases; nucleotides outside the gene matches: 11. Per the germline V gene, CDR1 is LGHDT and CDR2 is YNNKEL (reference sequence). The CDR3 runs 17 residues.